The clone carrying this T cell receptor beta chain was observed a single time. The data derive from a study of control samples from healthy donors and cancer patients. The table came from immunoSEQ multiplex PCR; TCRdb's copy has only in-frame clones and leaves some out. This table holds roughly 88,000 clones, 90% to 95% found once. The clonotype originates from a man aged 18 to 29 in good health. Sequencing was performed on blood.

For the CDR3, the DNA is TGTGCCAGTAGTATAAGTTATAGTCACGAGGGCAGCAATCAGCCCCAGCATTTT. Amino acids: CASSISYSHEGSNQPQHF. This chain uses TRBV19 with TRBJ1-5; D remains ambiguous. The germline V gene has CDR1 LNHDA and CDR2 SQIVND (reference sequence). With 2 bases removed from V and 1 base from J, the gap between germline ends came to 18 bases. This CDR3 has 18 amino acids.